The 21 T cell receptor beta chains presented below share a single source sample, sequenced in a study of shared clonotypes between healthy human individuals. Assay used: immunoSEQ multiplex PCR; TCRdb lists only in-frame clones, some missing. The data contain approximately 1.5 million clones, 97% to 99% of them singletons. The specimen sequenced was naive CD4+ T cells sorted from blood. Subset defined: CD45RA+ positively selected. These receptors all come from a man younger than 45 in good health.

About this clone: Additional DNA sequences in this sample encode the identical CDR3. This sequence joins TRBV27 and TRBJ2-5, with no clear D. Germline V gene sequence: CDR1 MNHEY, CDR2 SMNVEV (reference sequence). V dropped 3 bases and J dropped 2 bases, with 7 bases sitting between them. The CDR3 runs 13 residues. This chain's CDR3 is CASSLWGQETQYF. For the CDR3, the DNA is TGTGCCAGCAGTTTGTGGGGACAAGAGACCCAGTACTTC.

This clone was recorded only once. V gene TRBV5-1 combines with J gene TRBJ2-5, with D possibly being TRBD1 (5 bases). Trimming left V 0 bases short and J 3 bases short, with 12 bases between. Germline loops: CDR1 SGHRS, CDR2 YFSETQ. This CDR3 comprises 15 residues. DNA of the CDR3: TGCGCCAGCAGCTTGGATGGGGCGTCGGAAGAGACCCAGTACTTC. This sequence encodes CASSLDGASEETQYF.

This chain uses TRBV11-2 with TRBJ2-7, with D possibly matching TRBD2 (5 bases). This CDR3 is built from 13 residues. Germline CDR1 is SGHAT and CDR2 is FQNNGV. V gave up 5 bases and J gave up 3 bases, with 11 bases separating them. In DNA, the CDR3 is TGTGCCAGCAGCACCGGGATCCTCTACGAGCAGTACTTC. Residues: CASSTGILYEQYF.

This sequence joins TRBV5-4 and TRBJ1-1; D not certain. Trimming removed 4 bases from V and 7 bases from J, with 17 bases in between. The CDR3 runs to 14 residues. Germline CDR1 is SGHNT and CDR2 is YYREEE (reference sequence). CDR3 sequence (DNA): TGTGCCAGCAGCCCCCGGAACAATCGGGATGAAGCTTTCTTT. Amino acid sequence: CASSPRNNRDEAFF.

The rearrangement links TRBV12-5 to TRBJ2-1; 8 bases are shared with TRBD2. This CDR3 contains 13 residues. With V trimmed by 8 bases and J by 8 bases, 8 bases remained unmatched. Germline V gene lookup returns CDR1 LGHNT and CDR2 FRNRAP. The CDR3 spells CASRGGGGHEQFF. The CDR3 bases are TGTGCTAGTCGAGGCGGCGGGGGGCATGAGCAGTTCTTC.

This clone showed up just once. The V gene is TRBV7-9, the J gene TRBJ2-7; 10 bases match TRBD2. The CDR3 contains 15 residues. The junction had 9 bases not matched to a gene; V was cut back by 5 bases and J by 5 bases. The germline CDR1 and CDR2 sequences are SEHNR and FQNEAQ (reference sequence). The CDR3 protein is CASSPLAGASHEQYF. In DNA form, the CDR3 reads TGTGCCAGCAGCCCCCTAGCGGGAGCTTCGCACGAGCAGTACTTC.

The gene calls are TRBV7-3 and TRBJ2-1, with 8 bases matching TRBD2. V shed 5 bases and J 0 bases; nucleotides not matched to a gene: 3. Germline-derived CDR1 and CDR2 are SGHTA and FQGTGA. CDR3 length: 15 amino acids. In DNA, the CDR3 is TGTGCCAGCAGCCACGGGACTAGCTCCTACAATGAGCAGTTCTTC. It yields the protein CASSHGTSSYNEQFF. Full variable domain (outside the CDR3, taken from reference TRBV7-3 and TRBJ2-1): GAGVSQTPSNKVTEKGKYVELRCDPISGHTALYWYRQSLGQGPEFLIYFQGTGAADDSGLPNDRFFAVRPEGSVSTLKIQRTERGDSAVYLCASSHGTSSYNEQFFGPGTRLTVL.

This chain uses TRBV15 with TRBJ2-3, with TRBD1 matching 7 bases. Losses at the gene ends were 1 base for V and 2 bases for J; bases not matched to a gene: 6. The CDR3 has 16 residues. Germline CDR1 LNHNV, CDR2 YYDKDF (reference sequence). The CDR3 here is CATSRGGTDATDTQYF. Here the CDR3 DNA reads TGTGCCACCAGCAGAGGTGGGACAGATGCCACAGATACGCAGTATTTT.

V gene TRBV5-6 combines with J gene TRBJ2-7, with 7 bases that match TRBD2. Trimming cost V 0 bases and J 5 bases; bases outside gene matches: 14. CDR3 length: 17 amino acids. In germline, CDR1 is SGHDT, CDR2 YYEEEE. The CDR3 region is CASSLAFLPSGRDEQYF. The CDR3 DNA reads as TGTGCCAGCAGCTTGGCCTTCCTTCCTAGCGGTAGGGACGAGCAGTACTTC.

The gene calls are TRBV5-1 and TRBJ2-3; TRBD2 matches 13 bases. V lost 0 bases to trimming and J lost 2 bases; unmatched junction nucleotides: 9. Germline assignment: CDR1 SGHRS and CDR2 YFSETQ. The CDR3 consists of 19 residues. The CDR3, as DNA: TGCGCCAGCAGCTTGGATGGTAGACTAGCGGGAGGAATCACAGATACGCAGTATTTT. It yields the protein CASSLDGRLAGGITDTQYF. Looking up the rest from reference TRBV5-1 and TRBJ2-3 gives the full variable domain: KAGVTQTPRYLIKTRGQQVTLSCSPISGHRSVSWYQQTPGQGLQFLFEYFSETQRNKGNFPGRFSGRQFSNSRSEMNVSTLELGDSALYLCASSLDGRLAGGITDTQYFGPGTRLTVL.

V is TRBV27 and J is TRBJ2-7; TRBD2 aligns across 13 bases. CDR3 length: 14 amino acids. The germline gives CDR1 MNHEY, CDR2 SMNVEV (reference sequence). The trim removed 10 bases at V and 2 bases at J, leaving 5 bases unmatched. The CDR3 DNA reads as TGTGCCACCCACGGGACTAGCGGGACCTACGAGCAGTACTTC. As protein: CATHGTSGTYEQYF.

The chain is built from TRBV7-9 and TRBJ2-1, with D perhaps TRBD1 or TRBD2 (5 bases each). The germline V gene encodes CDR1 SEHNR and CDR2 FQNEAQ (reference sequence). The germline V and J ends were trimmed by 3 bases and 11 bases, with 8 bases remaining between them. The CDR3 contains 11 residues. Here the CDR3 DNA reads TGTGCCAGCAGCTTGTGGGACCAGCAGTTCTTC. This gives the protein CASSLWDQQFF. The whole variable domain, filled in from reference TRBV7-9 and TRBJ2-1, reads DTGVSQNPRHKITKRGQNVTFRCDPISEHNRLYWYRQTLGQGPEFLTYFQNEAQLEKSRLLSDRFSAERPKGSFSTLEIQRTEQGDSAMYLCASSLWDQQFFGPGTRLTVL.

The chain uses TRBV9 and TRBJ1-3; D unresolved. CDR3 length: 14 residues. Germline CDR1 reads SGDLS; CDR2 reads YYNGEE. Trimming took off 0 bases at V and 3 bases at J, with 7 bases between the two ends. CDR3 nucleotides: TGTGCCAGCAGCGTAGGGCTCGGTGGAAACACCATATATTTT. Amino acid sequence: CASSVGLGGNTIYF.

Comment on this clone: The same CDR3 also results from other DNA sequences found in this sample. The chain joins TRBV5-1 to TRBJ2-2; D perhaps matches TRBD1 (5 bases). The CDR3 extends over 13 amino acids. Trimming shortened V by 4 bases and J by 4 bases, and 8 bases separated the two germline ends. Germline V gene data show CDR1 as SGHRS and CDR2 as YFSETQ. The CDR3 bases are TGCGCCAGCAGCCCCCAGGGCACCGGGGAGCTGTTTTTT. Translation gives CASSPQGTGELFF.

This clone occurred once. The chain joins TRBV18 to TRBJ2-1; perhaps TRBD2 as D (6 bases). CDR1 is KGHSH and CDR2 is LQKENI in the germline V gene. This CDR3 comprises 14 residues. V lost 4 bases and J 4 bases, leaving 11 bases between the germline ends. The CDR3, as DNA: TGTGCCAGCTCACTATCCGCGGGATACAATGAGCAGTTCTTC. Translating gives CASSLSAGYNEQFF.

J is TRBJ2-3 and V is TRBV9; D remains unclear. CDR1 and CDR2 (germline): SGDLS, YYNGEE. CDR3 length equals 14 residues. V gave up 2 bases and J gave up 5 bases, with 12 bases separating them. The CDR3 bases are TGTGCCAGCAGCGTTCAGGCCCCCCAAGATACGCAGTATTTT. This translates into CASSVQAPQDTQYF.

The CDR3 region is CASSEKGLVSFGTDTQYF. The CDR3 nucleotides are TGTGCCAGCAGTGAAAAGGGACTAGTCTCATTCGGCACAGATACGCAGTATTTT. The J gene is TRBJ2-3, the V gene TRBV2, with 8 bases lining up with TRBD2. CDR1 SNHLY and CDR2 FYNNEI come from the germline V gene. The CDR3 is 18 amino acids. The trim removed 2 bases at V and 1 base at J, leaving 11 bases unmatched.

The V call is TRBV18, the J call TRBJ2-7; TRBD2 matches at 7 bases. The V gene end was trimmed by 3 bases and the J gene end by 3 bases; junction bases not matched to a gene: 2. The CDR3 runs to 13 residues. From germline, CDR1 is KGHSH and CDR2 LQKENI. CDR3 bases: TGTGCCAGCTCACCCGGACTAGTCTACGAGCAGTACTTC. Its translation is CASSPGLVYEQYF. Supplemented by reference TRBV18 and TRBJ2-7, the full variable domain reads NAGVMQNPRHLVRRRGQEARLRCSPMKGHSHVYWYRQLPEEGLKFMVYLQKENIIDESGMPKERFSAEFPKEGPSILRIQQVVRGDSAAYFCASSPGLVYEQYFGPGTRLTVT.

V usage is TRBV6-5 and J usage is TRBJ2-7, with TRBD1 matching 7 bases. V gave up 6 bases and J gave up 4 bases; unmatched junction bases: 6. The CDR3 covers 13 residues. Germline assignment: CDR1 MNHEY and CDR2 SVGAGI. CDR3 DNA: TGTGCCAGCAGGCCATTGACAGGGTACGAGCAGTACTTC. Translating gives CASRPLTGYEQYF.

This chain uses TRBV7-3 with TRBJ2-3, with TRBD2 as a possible D gene (6 bases). This CDR3 is built from 13 residues. V dropped 4 bases and J dropped 7 bases, with 12 bases sitting between them. CDR1 and CDR2 (germline): SGHTA, FQGTGA. The CDR3 protein is CASSSGAENTQYF. CDR3 coding DNA: TGTGCCAGCAGCTCGGGAGCCGAGAATACGCAGTATTTT.

J is TRBJ2-1 and V is TRBV9; TRBD2 matches 10 bases. Germline CDR1 SGDLS, CDR2 YYNGEE. The CDR3 is 17 residues long. After removal of 0 bases from V and 8 bases from J, the junction contained 11 bases not matched to a gene. CDR3 nucleotides: TGTGCCAGCAGCGTAGCCCCAAGCGGGAGGGCTCGGGATGAGCAGTTCTTC. Translating it yields CASSVAPSGRARDEQFF.